The entry that follows covers one T cell receptor beta chain sequence. The repertoire was sequenced with immunoSEQ multiplex PCR; TCRdb's copy has only in-frame clones and lacks some. The sample holds 45,000 or so clones; 70% to 85% are singletons and the top ten take roughly a third. The CDR3 contains 13 residues. Trimming removed 5 bases from V and 2 bases from J, with 9 bases in between. Germline CDR1 is LGHDT and CDR2 is YNNKEL (reference sequence). This sample was included in a study of blood T cell repertoires in COVID-19. The sequence derives from a woman of 80 years or more with acute or convalescent COVID-19. The genes are TRBV3-1 (or the pseudogene TRBV3-2) and TRBJ1-2; possible D gene TRBD1, 5 bases. Sequences were obtained from peripheral blood. CDR3 in amino acids: CASSSTANYGYTF. Written as DNA, the CDR3 is TGTGCCAGCAGCTCGACAGCAAACTATGGCTACACCTTC.